This T cell receptor beta chain was sequenced during a study of Ad26.COV2.S vaccination and SARS-CoV-2 variants. Study-wide findings and caveats: Placebo and vaccine recipients had non-spike TCR breadth that was similar.

As regards this clone: Its cognate antigen is unknown.

The CDR3 consists of 14 residues. The ends lost 4 bases at V and 2 bases at J; junction bases unmatched: 5. Germline CDR1 SGHRS, CDR2 YFSETQ. The table came from immunoSEQ multiplex PCR; TCRdb's copy has only in-frame clones and leaves some out. The repertoire holds 300,000 to 350,000 clones, 70% to 90% seen once, with about 10% in the top ten. The treatment was: 15 to 20 received Ad26.COV2.S at low or high dose, single or two shots; about 5 received placebo; per-sample allocation not given. Samples came from day 63 after the first vaccine or placebo injection. The chain couples TRBV5-1 to TRBJ2-7; 8 bases are shared with TRBD1. The clonotype comes from a person between 18 and 65 years old who received the Ad26.COV2.S COVID-19 vaccine or a placebo. Sample: peripheral blood, taken in a trial of Ad26.COV2.S vaccine versus placebo. This CDR3 reads CASSPYRGAYEQYF. The CDR3 DNA reads TGCGCCAGCAGCCCATACAGGGGGGCCTACGAGCAGTACTTC.